This T cell receptor (beta chain) was retrieved from a study of blood T cells in healthy people across ages. Regarding this clonotype: Its antigen remains unidentified.

General study results and limits: The donors' CMV status was not determined, possibly confounding changes in expanded clonotypes.

PCR was performed a second time for roughly 7 to 11 cycles using a sample-barcoded 5' primer and a J-beta primer mix. MiXCR, run by TCRdb on the 5' RACE reads, gives a single entry per CDR3 protein. The repertoire consists of 550,000 to 600,000 distinct CDR3 sequences, with 27% occurring once and the leading ten covering less than 20%. Sequences were obtained from blood. The sequence came from a woman aged 70-85 years in good health.

CDR3 protein: CAISDGTEQETQYF. CDR3 bases: TGTGCCATCAGTGATGGGACCGAACAAGAGACCCAGTACTTC. The chain joins TRBV10-3 to TRBJ2-5; D possibly matches TRBD1 or TRBD2 (5 bases each). Germline CDR1 is ENHRY and CDR2 is SYGVKD. There are 14 residues in the CDR3. V was trimmed by 3 bases and J by 2 bases, leaving 10 bases between them.